The following is a T cell receptor beta chain sequence with its context. Its antigen is unidentified. Assay used: immunoSEQ multiplex PCR; TCRdb lists only in-frame clones, some missing. The table shows 130,000 or so clones, with 94% occurring only once. CDR3 size: 15 residues. Losses at the gene ends were 6 bases for V and 0 bases for J; bases not matched to a gene: 4. Germline-derived CDR1 and CDR2 are MNHEY and SVGAGI. This sample was included in a study of T cell responses to AZD1222 COVID-19 vaccine. As for the study in general: Both about-4-week and about-12-week second-dose recipients were combined. General study points: In the spike-specific TCR repertoire, nearly half reportedly target unmutated variant regions. Donors were largely white British and mainly female; clonal diversity was possibly underestimated. Regions 160-218 and 743-854 held dominance among vaccine-associated CD4 TCRs, which spanned spike.

This chain links TRBV6-5 with TRBJ1-3; TRBD1 aligns across 8 bases. The starting material was peripheral blood, obtained on day 0 of AZD1222 vaccination. This TCR derives from an adult in good health. The CDR3 region is CASRMDRVSGNTIYF. The CDR3 nucleotides read TGTGCCAGCAGGATGGACAGGGTCTCTGGAAACACCATATATTTT.